A selection of T cell receptor beta chains follows, all from one sample in a study of T-cell reconstitution after alpha-beta-depleted transplantation in children. TCRdb re-called the PCR reads with MiXCR, one entry per CDR3 protein. The sample has fewer than 1 million distinct CDR3 sequences, 16% seen once. Material: PBMCs, mostly from graft donor cells, obtained 360 days after TCRalphabeta/CD19-depleted stem cell transplant. Receptors originate from a male patient younger than 18 who had a stem cell transplant for acute lymphoblastic leukemia, so the T cells may come from the graft donor. CDR3s include the opening cysteine and the closing phenylalanine or tryptophan. Fields, in order: CDR3 protein, CDR3 DNA, V gene, clone size, J gene, D gene. The D gene is left open where the match is weak. For some rows the clone size is stated as once, few or many, or as a class when expanded; others skip it.

CAIPRPGQPGLASGELFF	TGTGCCATCCCTCGTCCGGGACAGCCGGGACTAGCGTCCGGGGAGCTGTTTTTT	TRBV11-1	few	TRBJ2-2	TRBD2
CASSLDQWVSPLHF	TGTGCCAGCAGCTTAGACCAGTGGGTTTCACCCCTCCACTTT	TRBV7-9	many	TRBJ1-6	NA
CASSPWDSLIYEQYF	TGTGCCAGCAGTCCATGGGACTCCCTTATTTACGAGCAGTACTTC	TRBV12-3/TRBV12-4	NA	TRBJ2-7	NA
CASSADGTPHYGYTF	TGTGCCAGCAGCGCCGACGGGACGCCCCACTATGGCTACACCTTC	TRBV7-9	NA	TRBJ1-2	NA
CSVTPGGYGYTF	TGCAGCGTGACCCCAGGGGGCTATGGCTACACCTTC	TRBV29-1	few	TRBJ1-2	TRBD1
CASTADRGSLEAFF	TGTGCCAGCACCGCGGACAGGGGCTCCCTTGAAGCTTTCTTT	TRBV12-3/TRBV12-4	few	TRBJ1-1	TRBD1
CSVGLAGGPGTGELFF	TGCAGCGTTGGACTAGCGGGAGGGCCGGGCACCGGGGAGCTGTTTTTT	TRBV29-1	NA	TRBJ2-2	TRBD2
CASSLPRYEQYF	TGTGCCAGCAGCTTACCCCGCTACGAGCAGTACTTC	TRBV11-2	few	TRBJ2-7	NA
CSAGSGTGAFYEQYF	TGCAGCGCCGGCTCCGGGACAGGGGCTTTCTACGAGCAGTACTTC	TRBV29-1	NA	TRBJ2-7	TRBD1
CASSLRNNYGYTF	TGTGCCAGCTCGCTCCGTAACAACTATGGCTACACCTTC	TRBV27	NA	TRBJ1-2	NA
CASSFVLHAYEQYF	TGTGCCAGCAGCTTTGTACTCCACGCCTACGAGCAGTACTTC	TRBV13	many	TRBJ2-7	NA
CASSLEPLAEGEYF	TGCGCCAGCAGCTTGGAGCCCTTAGCGGAGGGGGAGTATTTT	TRBV5-1	NA	TRBJ2-3	NA
CASDGDRANEKLFF	TGTGCCAGCGACGGGGACAGAGCTAATGAAAAACTGTTTTTT	TRBV27	few	TRBJ1-4	TRBD1
CASSPRFRTREETQYF	TGTGCCAGCAGCCCGCGTTTTAGGACGCGGGAAGAGACCCAGTACTTC	TRBV4-2	few	TRBJ2-5	NA
CASEGYGYTF	TGTGCCAGCGAGGGCTATGGCTACACCTTC	TRBV12-3/TRBV12-4	few	TRBJ1-2	NA
CASSLWPGRRDTGELFF	TGCGCCAGCAGCTTGTGGCCAGGCAGAAGGGACACCGGGGAGCTGTTTTTT	TRBV5-1	few	TRBJ2-2	NA
CASSFGTSGAPYEQYF	TGCGCCAGCAGCTTCGGGACTAGCGGGGCCCCCTACGAGCAGTACTTC	TRBV5-1	few	TRBJ2-7	TRBD2
CASSPGTVGNQPQHF	TGTGCCAGCTCACCCGGGACTGTAGGAAATCAGCCCCAGCATTTT	TRBV18	NA	TRBJ1-5	NA
CASSLVGGLEQFF	TGCGCCAGCAGCTTGGTGGGGGGCCTCGAGCAGTTCTTC	TRBV5-1	NA	TRBJ2-1	NA
CASSRSPFTGFTGELFF	TGTGCCAGCAGCCGTTCCCCCTTTACAGGATTCACCGGGGAGCTGTTTTTT	TRBV11-3	few	TRBJ2-2	NA
CSVGPWGGRSSYEQYF	TGCAGCGTGGGGCCCTGGGGAGGAAGGAGCTCCTACGAGCAGTACTTC	TRBV29-1	NA	TRBJ2-7	NA
CASSLEANRGRFDEQYF	TGTGCCAGCAGCTTAGAGGCGAACAGGGGGCGCTTCGACGAGCAGTACTTC	TRBV7-9	few	TRBJ2-7	TRBD1
CASSQGYWAGYTDTQYF	TGTGCCAGCAGCCAAGGCTATTGGGCGGGGTACACAGATACGCAGTATTTT	TRBV3-1	few	TRBJ2-3	NA
CASSPGASRTSGYEQYF	TGCGCCAGCAGCCCAGGTGCAAGTCGGACTAGCGGTTACGAGCAGTACTTC	TRBV4-1	NA	TRBJ2-7	TRBD2
CASSLNPDRVSNQPQHF	TGTGCCAGCAGTTTAAACCCGGACAGGGTAAGCAATCAGCCCCAGCATTTT	TRBV12-3/TRBV12-4	NA	TRBJ1-5	TRBD1
CASSFLGGETQYF	TGTGCCAGCAGCTTTCTGGGCGGGGAGACCCAGTACTTC	TRBV7-9	few	TRBJ2-5	NA
CASSVGDGSEAFF	TGTGCCAGCAGCGTTGGGGACGGCTCTGAAGCTTTCTTT	TRBV9	many	TRBJ1-1	NA